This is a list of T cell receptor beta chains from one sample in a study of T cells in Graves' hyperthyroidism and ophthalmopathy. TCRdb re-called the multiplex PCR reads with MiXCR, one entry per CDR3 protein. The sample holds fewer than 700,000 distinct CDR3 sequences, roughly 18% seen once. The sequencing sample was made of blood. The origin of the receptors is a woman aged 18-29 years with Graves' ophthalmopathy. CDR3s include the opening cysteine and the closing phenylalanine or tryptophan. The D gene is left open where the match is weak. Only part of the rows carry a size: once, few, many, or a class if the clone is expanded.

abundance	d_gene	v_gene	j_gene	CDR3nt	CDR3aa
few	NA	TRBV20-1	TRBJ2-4	TGCAGTGCTAGAGAAGGTGAACTAGCCAAAAACATTCAGTACTTC	CSAREGELAKNIQYF
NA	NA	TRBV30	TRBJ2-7	TGTGCCTGGAGTGCAAAGAACGAGCAGTACTTC	CAWSAKNEQYF
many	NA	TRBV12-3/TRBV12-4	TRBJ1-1	TGTGCCAGCACTCCGGACACGTCTCCTTCTGAAGCTTTCTTT	CASTPDTSPSEAFF
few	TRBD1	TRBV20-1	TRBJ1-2	TGCAGGGGCCTGACAGGGGACTATGGCTACACCTTC	CRGLTGDYGYTF
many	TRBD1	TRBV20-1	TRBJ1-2	TGCAGTGCCATCGGACAGGTCAATTATGGCTACACCTTC	CSAIGQVNYGYTF
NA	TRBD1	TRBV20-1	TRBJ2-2	TGCAGTGCTAGAGATTTCCGGGACAGGGGTAGTTCCGGGGAGCTGTTTTTT	CSARDFRDRGSSGELFF
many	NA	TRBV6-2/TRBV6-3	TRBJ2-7	TGTGCCAGCAGTTACGGAAAAACGGCCTCCTACGAGCAGTACTTC	CASSYGKTASYEQYF
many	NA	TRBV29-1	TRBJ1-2	TGCAGCGTTGATCGGCAGGCGGGTCTCTATGGCTACACCTTC	CSVDRQAGLYGYTF
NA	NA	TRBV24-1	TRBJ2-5	TGTGCCACCAGTGAAGGCGGGCAGGCCCAAGAGACCCAGTACTTC	CATSEGGQAQETQYF
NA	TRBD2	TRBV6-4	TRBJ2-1	TGTGCCAGCAGTGAAACAGGAGGGGAGGGGTACAATGAGCAGTTCTTC	CASSETGGEGYNEQFF
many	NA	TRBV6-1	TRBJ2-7	TGTGCCAGCAGTCCCGGGCAGGGTAACAACGAGCAGTACTTC	CASSPGQGNNEQYF
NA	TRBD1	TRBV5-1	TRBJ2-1	TGCGCCAGCAGCTTGGCCGGAGGACAGGGGGGGAATGAGCAGTTCTTC	CASSLAGGQGGNEQFF
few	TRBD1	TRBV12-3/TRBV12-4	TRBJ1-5	TGTGCCAGCGTCTTTGATAGACAGGGCGGCAATCAGCCCCAGCATTTT	CASVFDRQGGNQPQHF
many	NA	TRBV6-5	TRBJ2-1	TGTGCCAGCAGTTACGAGACTTCCTACAATGAGCAGTTCTTC	CASSYETSYNEQFF
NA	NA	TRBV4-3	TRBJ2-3	TGCGCCAGCAGCCAAGCCCGACATCCGAGCACAGATACGCAGTATTTT	CASSQARHPSTDTQYF
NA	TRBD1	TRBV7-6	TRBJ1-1	TGTGCCAGCAGCTTAGAAGATGGCAGGGGGGTTGGGACTGAAGCTTTCTTT	CASSLEDGRGVGTEAFF
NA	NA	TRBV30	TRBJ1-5	TGTGCCTGGAGTCCCGGGGGGACATTTCCCCAGCATTTT	CAWSPGGTFPQHF
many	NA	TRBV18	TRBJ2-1	TGTGCCAGCTCACCATTCGATGAGCAGTTCTTC	CASSPFDEQFF
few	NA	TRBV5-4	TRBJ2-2	TGTGCCAGCAGCTTGGGGTCTCCGGCCGGGGAGCTGTTTTTT	CASSLGSPAGELFF
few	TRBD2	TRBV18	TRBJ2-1	TGTGCCAGCTCACCAGTAGCGGGGGAACCCTACAATGAGCAGTTCTTC	CASSPVAGEPYNEQFF
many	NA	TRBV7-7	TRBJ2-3	TGTGCTAGCAGCTTAGGGCCTCCTTCGACTAGAGGCACAGATACGCAGTATTTT	CASSLGPPSTRGTDTQYF
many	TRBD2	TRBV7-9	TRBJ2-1	TGTGCCAGCAGCTTACCGGCGGGGGTGAGCTCCTACAATGAGCAGTTCTTC	CASSLPAGVSSYNEQFF
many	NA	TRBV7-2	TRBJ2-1	TGTGCCAGCAGCCGGACGGGAAAACGGTTTAATGAGCAGTTCTTC	CASSRTGKRFNEQFF
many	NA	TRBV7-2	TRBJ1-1	TGTGCCAGCAGCTTAAGGGCGGTCACTGAAGCTTTCTTT	CASSLRAVTEAFF
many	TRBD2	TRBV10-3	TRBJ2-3	TGTGCCATCAGCCTGACTAGCGGCACAGATACGCAGTATTTT	CAISLTSGTDTQYF
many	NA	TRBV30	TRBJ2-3	TGTGCCTGGGTCCCAGCGGGAGATACGCAGTATTTT	CAWVPAGDTQYF
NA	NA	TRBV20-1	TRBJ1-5	TGCAGTACCCGGGGGGACACCAATCAGCCCCAGCATTTT	CSTRGDTNQPQHF
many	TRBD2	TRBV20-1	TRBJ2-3	TGCAGTGCTAGGGGTCTAGCGGATAGCACAGATACGCAGTATTTT	CSARGLADSTDTQYF
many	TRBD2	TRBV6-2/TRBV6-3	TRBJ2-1	TGTGCCAGCAGTTCTAGCGGGACAACGCCCGGGTCTGAGTTCTTC	CASSSSGTTPGSEFF
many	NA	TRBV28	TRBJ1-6	TGTGCCAGCAGTTCTGGGGGGTATAATTCACCCCTCCACTTT	CASSSGGYNSPLHF
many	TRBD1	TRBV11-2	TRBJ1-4	TGTGCCAGCAGCCACCCGGGACAGGGAGCTAATGAAAAACTGTTTTTT	CASSHPGQGANEKLFF
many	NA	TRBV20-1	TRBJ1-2	TGCAGTGCTAGAGATAGGGTTGGCGAAACGTCCTATGGCTACACCTTC	CSARDRVGETSYGYTF
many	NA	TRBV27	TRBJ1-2	TGTGCCAGCAGTTCCTCGTCCGCACAGGGTTACTTCGGTGGCTACACCTTC	CASSSSSAQGYFGGYTF
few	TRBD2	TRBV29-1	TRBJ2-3	TGCAGCGGGGTAGGACTAGCGGGAGTCCCAGATACGCAGTATTTT	CSGVGLAGVPDTQYF
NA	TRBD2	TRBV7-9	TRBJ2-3	TGTGCCAGCAGCTTAACTAGCGGGAGAAGAGATACGCAGTATTTT	CASSLTSGRRDTQYF
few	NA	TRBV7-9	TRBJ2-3	TGTGCCAGCACCAACAGGTTTCTCACAGATACGCAGTATTTT	CASTNRFLTDTQYF
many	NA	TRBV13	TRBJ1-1	TGTGCCAGCAGCTCCACCGCAGGGGAATTATCTTACACTGAAGCTTTCTTT	CASSSTAGELSYTEAFF
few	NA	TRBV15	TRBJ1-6	TGTGCCACCAGCAGAGAGCAGGGACGCTCACCCCTCCACTTT	CATSREQGRSPLHF
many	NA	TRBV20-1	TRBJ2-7	TGCAGTGCTAGACGGCCTGACCCGGGGTCCTACGAGCAGTACTTC	CSARRPDPGSYEQYF
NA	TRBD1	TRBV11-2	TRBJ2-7	TGTGCCAGCAGCTTAGAAGGACAGGGAAGTCCCTACGAGCAGTACTTC	CASSLEGQGSPYEQYF
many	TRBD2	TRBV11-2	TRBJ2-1	TGTGCCAGCAACCTACTAGCGGGTCAGGGAGGAGAGCAGTTCTTC	CASNLLAGQGGEQFF
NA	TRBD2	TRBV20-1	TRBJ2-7	TGCAGTGCTAGACCCTCCGGGACTAGCGGGAATACCACCTCTCTTTCCTCCTACGAGCAGTACTTC	CSARPSGTSGNTTSLSSYEQYF
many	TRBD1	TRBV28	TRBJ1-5	TGTGCCAGCAGTTTACAGGGGGCCTTGGGTCAGCCCCAGCATTTT	CASSLQGALGQPQHF
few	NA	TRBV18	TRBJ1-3	TGTGCCAGCTCACCAGTACGGGACACCAACTCTGGAAACACCATATATTTT	CASSPVRDTNSGNTIYF
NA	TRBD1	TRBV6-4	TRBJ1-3	TGTGCCAGCAGTTCAAGGGACAGAAGTGGCACCATATATTTT	CASSSRDRSGTIYF
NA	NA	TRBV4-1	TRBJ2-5	TGCGCCAGCAGCCAAGGCGGTCTCGGGGACACCCAAGAGACCCAGTACTTC	CASSQGGLGDTQETQYF
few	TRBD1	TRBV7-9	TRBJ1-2	TGTGCCAGCAGCTCCCGACAGGGCGACTGGTATGGCTACACCTTC	CASSSRQGDWYGYTF
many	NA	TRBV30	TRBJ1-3	TGTGCCTGGAGTCTCAGACGGAGCTCTGGAAACACCATATATTTT	CAWSLRRSSGNTIYF
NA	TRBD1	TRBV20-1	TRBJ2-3	TGCAGTGCTTTAAGACTTCCGGGACAGGGGGCAACAGATACGCAGTATTTT	CSALRLPGQGATDTQYF
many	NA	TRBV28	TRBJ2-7	TGTGCCAGCAGTTTTCGAGGGCCAAACGAGCAGTACTTC	CASSFRGPNEQYF
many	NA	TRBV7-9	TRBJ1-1	TGTGCCAGCAGCGGGGAGGGGATGGCTTTCTTT	CASSGEGMAFF
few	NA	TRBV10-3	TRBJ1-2	TGTGCCATCAGTGTGAACAGGGACTATGGCTACACCTTC	CAISVNRDYGYTF
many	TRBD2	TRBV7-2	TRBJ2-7	TGTGCCAGCAGCCCTGGGGCGGGAGCCAGCTACGAGCAGTACTTC	CASSPGAGASYEQYF
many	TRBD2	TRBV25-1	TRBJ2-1	TGTGCCAGCAGTGCGACCAGCGGGAGGCCAAGCTCCTACAATGAGCAGTTCTTC	CASSATSGRPSSYNEQFF